Each of the 15 T cell receptor beta chains below was sequenced from the same sample in a study of blood T cells in healthy people across ages. Alongside a J-beta primer mix, a sample-barcoded 5' primer served in a second PCR lasting roughly 7 to 11 cycles. TCRdb re-called the 5' RACE reads with MiXCR, one entry per CDR3 protein. The sample holds about 1.6 million distinct CDR3 sequences, approximately 32% seen once. What was sequenced was blood. The receptors here all came from a woman younger than 45 in good health.

This clonotype was seen ten or more times. This chain uses TRBV12-3 or TRBV12-4 with TRBJ2-6; TRBD2 is a possible D gene (5 bases). The V end was cut by 7 bases, the J end by 0 bases, with 10 bases between. This CDR3 has 15 amino acids. The CDR3 nucleotides read TGTGCCAGCATCGTTCTAGCCTCTGGGGCCAACGTCCTGACTTTC. It translates to CASIVLASGANVLTF.

Only a few counts were recorded for this clonotype. This chain uses TRBV13 with TRBJ2-1, with D hard to call. Germline V lookup: CDR1 PRHDT, CDR2 FYEKMQ (reference sequence). The CDR3 runs 15 residues. Trimming pared 6 bases from V and 7 bases from J, leaving 19 bases between. The CDR3 DNA reads TGTGCCAGCAGTCTCTCCTACCTGAACGCAAATGAGCAGTTCTTC. It is translated as CASSLSYLNANEQFF.

The rearrangement uses TRBV12-3 or TRBV12-4 and TRBJ1-1, with 7 bases matching TRBD1. The CDR3 extends over 15 amino acids. V trimming: 5 bases; J trimming: 0 bases; junction bases outside the gene matches: 6. The CDR3 reads CASSPTRGLNTEAFF. As DNA, the CDR3 is TGTGCCAGCAGTCCGACAAGGGGGCTGAACACTGAAGCTTTCTTT.

The rearrangement uses TRBV20-1 and TRBJ1-1; possible D gene TRBD1, 5 bases. V lost 4 bases and J 5 bases, leaving 14 bases between the germline ends. The CDR3 spans 13 residues. Germline V gives CDR1 DFQATT, CDR2 SNEGSKA (reference sequence). CDR3 residues: CSANEGRGTEAFF. In nucleotides, the CDR3 is TGCAGTGCTAACGAGGGGAGAGGAACTGAAGCTTTCTTT.

A single count supports this clonotype. The chain combines TRBV6-4 with TRBJ2-1, with 14 bases that match TRBD2. The CDR3 spans 15 residues. CDR1 MRHNA and CDR2 SNTAGT come from the germline V gene. The V segment lost 4 bases and the J segment 6 bases; nucleotides outside the gene matches: 2. DNA of the CDR3: TGTGCCAGCAGTGTGACTAGCGGGGGGGTCAATGAGCAGTTCTTC. Protein sequence: CASSVTSGGVNEQFF.

The chain links TRBV6-5 to TRBJ2-1, with D possibly TRBD2 on 5 matching bases. The CDR3 extends over 11 amino acids. Between the trimmed V and J ends, which lost 5 bases and 12 bases, there was a span of 11 bases. Per the germline V gene, CDR1 is MNHEY and CDR2 is SVGAGI. Here the CDR3 reads CASSNTRRQFF. As DNA, the CDR3 is TGTGCCAGCAGTAATACTAGACGGCAGTTCTTC.

V and J are TRBV7-8 and TRBJ2-1; D is uncertain. Germline CDR1 is SGHVS and CDR2 is FQNEAQ. The CDR3 runs 13 residues. Trimming took 1 base from V and 4 from J, leaving 5 bases between them. CDR3 protein: CASSLVDYNEQFF. In DNA, the CDR3 is TGTGCCAGCAGCTTAGTCGATTACAATGAGCAGTTCTTC.

V is TRBV29-1 and J is TRBJ1-2, with D perhaps matching TRBD1 (6 bases). Germline assignment: CDR1 SQVTM and CDR2 ANQGSEA. Trimming left V 0 bases short and J 6 bases short, with 26 bases between. CDR3 length: 18 residues. The DNA of the CDR3 is TGCAGCGTTGAAGATTTCACTGGACAGACCCCGAACGTTGATGGCTACACCTTC. It specifies CSVEDFTGQTPNVDGYTF.

The J gene is TRBJ2-7, the V gene TRBV9; 9 bases are a match to TRBD1. V lost 2 bases, J lost 3 bases, and 9 bases stayed unmatched. Germline values: CDR1 SGDLS, CDR2 YYNGEE. CDR3 length equals 16 residues. The DNA for the CDR3 is TGTGCCAGCAGCGTCGAAGGGGGACAGGGACACTACGAGCAGTACTTC. Encoded protein: CASSVEGGQGHYEQYF.

The chain recombines TRBV7-9 with TRBJ1-4; the D is unclear. Germline assignment: CDR1 SEHNR and CDR2 FQNEAQ (reference sequence). The length of the CDR3 is 13 residues. Trimming removed 3 bases from V and 5 bases from J, with 7 bases in between. CDR3 amino acids: CASSFGPNEKLFF. In nucleotides, the CDR3 is TGTGCCAGCAGCTTTGGTCCCAATGAAAAACTGTTTTTT.

This clonotype was seen only a few times. This chain joins TRBV7-2 and TRBJ2-2; D gene unclear. Germline assignment: CDR1 SGHTA and CDR2 FQGNSA. V was pared by 2 bases and J by 1 base, with 11 bases between. The CDR3 spans 16 residues. This chain's CDR3 is CASSLFSPGNTGELFF. DNA of the CDR3: TGTGCCAGCAGCTTATTTAGTCCAGGGAACACCGGGGAGCTGTTTTTT.

CDR3 in DNA: TGTGCCGCGGGTAGCGGCCCTAACACCGGGGAGCTGTTTTTT. Residues: CAAGSGPNTGELFF. V usage is TRBV27 and J usage is TRBJ2-2, with TRBD2 as a possible D gene (6 bases). The ends were cut back, 11 bases at V and 2 bases at J, with 15 bases in the middle. The germline V gene has CDR1 MNHEY and CDR2 SMNVEV (reference sequence). The CDR3 is 14 amino acids.

The chain combines TRBV7-8 with TRBJ2-5; D remains ambiguous. The length of the CDR3 is 11 residues. Looked up from germline, CDR1 is SGHVS and CDR2 is FQNEAQ. The V and J ends lost 8 bases and 7 bases respectively, with 11 bases between them. This chain's CDR3 is CASGLKGTQYF. In nucleotides, the CDR3 is TGTGCCAGCGGGCTTAAGGGGACCCAGTACTTC.

This clonotype has more than one count but fewer than ten. V and J are TRBV5-4 and TRBJ2-5; 12 bases align to TRBD2. The germline V gene encodes CDR1 SGHNT and CDR2 YYREEE (reference sequence). The CDR3 runs to 15 residues. The junction had 7 bases not matched to a gene; V was cut back by 5 bases and J by 5 bases. CDR3 amino acids: CASSRLAGVGETQYF. CDR3 sequence (DNA): TGTGCCAGCAGTCGACTAGCGGGAGTCGGCGAGACCCAGTACTTC.

The V gene is TRBV20-1, the J gene TRBJ2-5; D perhaps matches TRBD1 (5 bases). The CDR3 spans 14 residues. Germline V gene data show CDR1 as DFQATT and CDR2 as SNEGSKA (reference sequence). With 6 bases removed from V and 4 bases from J, the gap between germline ends came to 18 bases. The DNA of the CDR3 is TGCAGTGCCCTTTTGGGCAGGGTACTAGAGACCCAGTACTTC. This codes for CSALLGRVLETQYF.